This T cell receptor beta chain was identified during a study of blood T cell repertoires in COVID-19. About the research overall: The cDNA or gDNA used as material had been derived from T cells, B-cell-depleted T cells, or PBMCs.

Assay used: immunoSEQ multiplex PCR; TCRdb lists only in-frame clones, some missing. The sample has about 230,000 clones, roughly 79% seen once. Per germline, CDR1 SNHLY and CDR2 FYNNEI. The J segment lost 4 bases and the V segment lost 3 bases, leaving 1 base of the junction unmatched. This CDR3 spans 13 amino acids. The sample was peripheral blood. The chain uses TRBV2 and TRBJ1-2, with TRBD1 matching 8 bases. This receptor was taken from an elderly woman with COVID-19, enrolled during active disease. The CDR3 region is CASSDGQGYGYTF. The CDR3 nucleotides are TGTGCCAGCAGTGACGGACAGGGCTATGGCTACACCTTC. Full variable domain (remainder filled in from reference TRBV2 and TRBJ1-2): EPEVTQTPSHQVTQMGQEVILRCVPISNHLYFYWYRQILGQKVEFLVSFYNNEISEKSEIFDDQFSVERPDGSNFTLKIRSTKLEDSAMYFCASSDGQGYGYTFGSGTRLTVV.